These T cell receptor beta chains were read from a single sample in a study of OX40 agonist ivuxolimab in advanced cancers. The method was immunoSEQ multiplex PCR; TCRdb's version includes in-frame clones alone and lacks a portion of them. The sample lists about 95,000 clones; over 75% were seen once. Here the sequenced sample was CD4+ or CD8+ T cells sorted from blood, taken in a trial of the OX40 agonist ivuxolimab. The origin of the receptors is an adult with an advanced solid tumor such as melanoma, head and neck, liver or kidney cancer. Both conserved end residues are part of each CDR3.

CDR3 length: 16; J gene: TRBJ1-2; V gene: TRBV6-1; CDR3 protein: CASSEALREFNYGYTF
CDR3 length: 16; J gene: TRBJ1-1; V gene: TRBV5-1; CDR3 protein: CASSWGPRDMNTEAFF
CDR3 length: 15; J gene: TRBJ2-2; V gene: TRBV28; CDR3 protein: CASNRQGMNTGELFF
CDR3 length: 15; J gene: TRBJ2-1; V gene: TRBV10-3; CDR3 protein: CAISEPQGGNNEQFF
CDR3 length: 13; J gene: TRBJ2-1; V gene: TRBV2; CDR3 protein: CASSAQSYNEQFF
CDR3 length: 16; J gene: TRBJ2-2; V gene: TRBV10-3; CDR3 protein: CAINGKAGANTGELFF
CDR3 length: 17; J gene: TRBJ2-2; V gene: TRBV5-6; CDR3 protein: CASSLRLAGPYSGELFF
CDR3 length: 14; J gene: TRBJ2-7; V gene: TRBV9; CDR3 protein: CASSTRDRDNEQYF
CDR3 length: 14; J gene: TRBJ2-5; V gene: TRBV4-1; CDR3 protein: CASSQGGLQETQYF
CDR3 length: 12; J gene: TRBJ2-5; V gene: TRBV28; CDR3 protein: CASSLIGETQYF